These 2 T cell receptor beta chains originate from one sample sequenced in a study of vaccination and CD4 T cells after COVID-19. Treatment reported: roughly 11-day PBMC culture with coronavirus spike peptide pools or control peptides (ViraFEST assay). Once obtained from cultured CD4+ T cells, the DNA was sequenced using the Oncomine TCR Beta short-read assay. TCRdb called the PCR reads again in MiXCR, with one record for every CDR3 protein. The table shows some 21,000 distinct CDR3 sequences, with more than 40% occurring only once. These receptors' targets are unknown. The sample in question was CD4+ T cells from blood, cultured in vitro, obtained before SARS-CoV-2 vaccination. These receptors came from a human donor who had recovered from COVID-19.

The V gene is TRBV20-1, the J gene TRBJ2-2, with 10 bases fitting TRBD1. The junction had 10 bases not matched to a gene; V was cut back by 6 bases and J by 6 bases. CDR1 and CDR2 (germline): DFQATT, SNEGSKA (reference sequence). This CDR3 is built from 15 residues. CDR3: CSALRPDRGAGELFF. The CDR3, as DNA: TGCAGTGCATTACGGCCGGACAGGGGGGCCGGGGAGCTGTTTTTT.

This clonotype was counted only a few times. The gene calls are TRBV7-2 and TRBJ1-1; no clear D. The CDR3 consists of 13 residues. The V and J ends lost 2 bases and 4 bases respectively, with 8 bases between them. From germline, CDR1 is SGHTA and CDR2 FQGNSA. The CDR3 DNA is TGTGCCAGCAGCTTACGGGTTGGCACTGAAGCTTTCTTT. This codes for CASSLRVGTEAFF.